These 17 T cell receptor beta chains were all obtained from the same sample, sequenced in a study of shared clonotypes between healthy human individuals. The table came from immunoSEQ multiplex PCR; TCRdb's copy has only in-frame clones and leaves some out. In the table there are roughly 530,000 clones, 90% to 96% of which are singletons. The sequencing sample was made of naive CD4+ T cells sorted from blood. Subset given: CD45RA+ positively selected. These receptors all stem from a woman aged 30 to 39 in good health.

The chain recombines TRBV2 with TRBJ2-7, with TRBD2 matching 7 bases. The CDR3 covers 15 residues. J lost 1 base, V lost 4 bases, and 7 bases had no gene match. CDR1 SNHLY and CDR2 FYNNEI come from the germline V gene. The CDR3 is CASSGLRGGSYEQYF. DNA of the CDR3: TGTGCCAGCAGTGGGCTGCGCGGGGGTTCCTACGAGCAGTACTTC. The full variable domain, with the rest looked up from reference TRBV2 and TRBJ2-7, is EPEVTQTPSHQVTQMGQEVILRCVPISNHLYFYWYRQILGQKVEFLVSFYNNEISEKSEIFDDQFSVERPDGSNFTLKIRSTKLEDSAMYFCASSGLRGGSYEQYFGPGTRLTVT.

The V and J genes are TRBV5-4 and TRBJ1-1; D gene ambiguous. The CDR3 has 13 residues. Germline V gene data show CDR1 as SGHNT and CDR2 as YYREEE (reference sequence). V dropped 3 bases and J dropped 1 base, with 7 bases sitting between them. The CDR3 bases are TGTGCCAGCAGCTCCGAAGCGAACACTGAAGCTTTCTTT. This codes for CASSSEANTEAFF.

The chain employs TRBV7-3 and TRBJ2-7; TRBD2 matches at 12 bases. The ends lost 5 bases at V and 2 bases at J; junction bases unmatched: 4. This CDR3 region has 15 residues. Germline lookup yields CDR1 SGHTA and CDR2 FQGTGA. CDR3 residues: CASSPGLAGPYEQYF. Written as DNA, the CDR3 is TGTGCCAGCAGCCCTGGACTAGCGGGGCCCTACGAGCAGTACTTC.

CDR3 DNA: TGTGCCAGCTCTCACGGACAGGGCTCCTCTGGAAACACCATATATTTT. Translation: CASSHGQGSSGNTIYF. This chain uses TRBV18 with TRBJ1-3; the match to TRBD1 covers 8 bases. CDR1 is KGHSH and CDR2 is LQKENI in the germline V gene. The V and J ends lost 6 bases and 0 bases, in that order; junction bases with no gene match: 7. The CDR3 is made up of 16 amino acids. The whole variable domain, filled in from reference TRBV18 and TRBJ1-3, reads NAGVMQNPRHLVRRRGQEARLRCSPMKGHSHVYWYRQLPEEGLKFMVYLQKENIIDESGMPKERFSAEFPKEGPSILRIQQVVRGDSAAYFCASSHGQGSSGNTIYFGEGSWLTVV.

V gene TRBV27 combines with J gene TRBJ1-5; D gene unclear. V was cut by 9 bases and J by 6 bases, with 15 bases left in between. The CDR3 has 13 residues. Germline V gene sequence: CDR1 MNHEY, CDR2 SMNVEV (reference sequence). The CDR3 region has the DNA TGTGCCAGTCGACGGAGCGCGGGTCAGCCCCAGCATTTT. Translating gives CASRRSAGQPQHF.

The chain joins TRBV6-1 to TRBJ2-7, with 13 bases lining up with TRBD2. The CDR3 loop spans 13 amino acids. With 10 bases clipped from V and 6 bases from J, the junction kept 6 bases outside the gene matches. Looked up from germline, CDR1 is MNHNS and CDR2 is SASEGT. This CDR3 is CATSGLAGSEQYF. The DNA for the CDR3 is TGTGCCACCTCGGGACTAGCGGGAAGCGAGCAGTACTTC.

The rearrangement uses TRBV18 and TRBJ1-1, with a weak D call TRBD1 (6 bases). V lost 3 bases and J 0 bases, leaving 17 bases between the germline ends. Germline V gene data show CDR1 as KGHSH and CDR2 as LQKENI. The CDR3 spans 17 residues. The CDR3: CASSPWAAGDMNTEAFF. The CDR3 nucleotides are TGTGCCAGCTCACCGTGGGCTGCGGGGGACATGAACACTGAAGCTTTCTTT.

The chain employs TRBV10-3 and TRBJ1-1, with D perhaps TRBD1 (6 bases). This CDR3 has 14 residues. CDR1 is ENHRY, CDR2 SYGVKD, per germline. Trimming shortened V by 6 bases and J by 1 base, and 12 bases separated the two germline ends. The CDR3 DNA reads as TGTGCCATCAGACAGGGAGGCTCGAACACTGAAGCTTTCTTT. The encoded protein is CAIRQGGSNTEAFF.

This chain uses TRBV7-9 with TRBJ2-6; the D is unclear. Germline lookup yields CDR1 SEHNR and CDR2 FQNEAQ (reference sequence). The CDR3 loop spans 16 amino acids. V was cut by 2 bases and J by 1 base, with 9 bases left in between. The CDR3 DNA sequence: TGTGCCAGCAGCTTACTCGTAGCTTCTGGGGCCAACGTCCTGACTTTC. It specifies CASSLLVASGANVLTF.

This chain links TRBV5-1 with TRBJ2-3; D is ambiguous. The CDR3 sequence is 15 residues long. From germline, CDR1 is SGHRS and CDR2 YFSETQ. Trimming left V 4 bases short and J 2 bases short, with 14 bases between. CDR3 in amino acids: CASSPNEPPTDTQYF. DNA of the CDR3: TGCGCCAGCAGCCCGAACGAACCACCCACAGATACGCAGTATTTT.

V gene TRBV11-2 combines with J gene TRBJ2-7, with 10 bases identical to TRBD2. J was trimmed by 4 bases and V by 1 base; bases with no gene match: 4. The CDR3 sequence is 15 residues long. Germline assignment: CDR1 SGHAT and CDR2 FQNNGV. The CDR3 DNA reads as TGTGCCAGCAGCTTAGTCGCTAGCGGGGGTTACGAGCAGTACTTC. Its translation: CASSLVASGGYEQYF. Complete variable domain (other parts from reference TRBV11-2 and TRBJ2-7): EAGVAQSPRYKIIEKRQSVAFWCNPISGHATLYWYQQILGQGPKLLIQFQNNGVVDDSQLPKDRFSAERLKGVDSTLKIQPAKLEDSAVYLCASSLVASGGYEQYFGPGTRLTVT.

The CDR3 protein is CASSEMGLAGGPGTDTQYF. DNA for the CDR3: TGTGCCAGTTCCGAAATGGGACTAGCGGGAGGGCCGGGCACAGATACGCAGTATTTT. V usage is TRBV19 and J usage is TRBJ2-3; TRBD2 matches 16 bases. The germline CDR1 and CDR2 sequences are LNHDA and SQIVND (reference sequence). J was trimmed by 1 base and V by 8 bases; bases with no gene match: 12. The CDR3 runs to 19 residues.

The V and J genes are TRBV4-2 and TRBJ2-2; the D is unclear. Trimming left V 4 bases short and J 2 bases short, with 8 bases between. The length of the CDR3 is 14 residues. CDR1 is LGHNA and CDR2 is YNFKEQ in the germline V gene. The CDR3 coding sequence is TGTGCCAGCAGCCTTCGGCGAAACACCGGGGAGCTGTTTTTT. Amino acids: CASSLRRNTGELFF.

This clone was counted a single time. The V gene is TRBV7-6, the J gene TRBJ2-5; TRBD2 matches at 7 bases. Germline values: CDR1 SGHVS, CDR2 FNYEAQ. The length of the CDR3 is 14 residues. V gave up 1 base and J gave up 2 bases; unmatched junction bases: 1. The CDR3 reads CASSLGSGQETQYF. CDR3 nucleotides: TGTGCCAGCAGCTTAGGTAGCGGGCAAGAGACCCAGTACTTC.

The genes are TRBV4-1 and TRBJ1-5; the D is unclear. Trimming cost V 0 bases and J 2 bases, with 8 bases left between them. CDR3 size: 15 residues. Germline V gives CDR1 MGHRA, CDR2 YSYEKL. The CDR3 coding sequence is TGCGCCAGCAGCCAAGATAAGGACGGCAATCAGCCCCAGCATTTT. Encoded protein: CASSQDKDGNQPQHF.

The genes are TRBV4-1 and TRBJ1-1, with unresolved D. This CDR3 is built from 14 residues. Deletions cut 0 bases from V and 5 bases from J, with 10 bases between. Germline V gene sequence: CDR1 MGHRA, CDR2 YSYEKL. In DNA, the CDR3 is TGCGCCAGCAGCCAAGAAGGTTTGTGGACTGAAGCTTTCTTT. Its translation: CASSQEGLWTEAFF.

The chain has TRBV6-1 and TRBJ1-1; D uncertain. Trimming stripped 3 bases from V and 5 bases from J, with 7 bases between. Germline-derived CDR1 and CDR2 are MNHNS and SASEGT. This CDR3 is built from 12 residues. CDR3 loop: CASSERRTEAFF. CDR3 coding DNA: TGTGCCAGCAGTGAGCGTCGGACTGAAGCTTTCTTT.